This T cell receptor beta chain appears in the sequencing data of a study of blood T cell repertoires in COVID-19 (TCRdb year 2020). For context, the study as a whole: The collaborator samples originated in the United States, Italy and Spain and spanned the acute and convalescent phases of COVID-19. The material from the prospective study consisted of cDNA or gDNA derived from T cells, B-cell-depleted T cells, or PBMCs. The dataset comprised deeply sampled blood TCRbeta repertoires from subjects exposed to, actively infected with, or recovered from COVID-19. The repertoires were made available in a free public database intended to serve as a resource for research on the immune response to SARS-CoV-2. Samples came from the ongoing ImmuneRACE study (first 160 participants) plus 1,254 subjects from 6 global collaborators. A de-identified subject ID, COVID-19 status, age in years and sex were almost always included in the sample metadata. Where available, HLA class I and class II types were taken from metadata supplied by the sample provider and were not determined by assay-based typing. Study-wide conclusions, independent of this receptor: How much clinical and demographic metadata was included differed by source and by participant, and the metadata was provided uncurated.

Trimming costs V 1 base and J 2 bases, and their ends lie 9 bases apart. CDR1 and CDR2, looked up from the germline V gene, are SGHTA and FQGNSA. There are 15 amino acids in the CDR3, from cysteine to phenylalanine inclusive. The kept DNA is CDR3 alone, 45 bases in frame from the first base. TCRbeta CDR3 regions were amplified from genomic DNA by means of the immunoSEQ Assay, a bias-controlled multiplex PCR. The study's own analysis went as follows. The number of nucleated cells in each sample was estimated by amplification of reference gene primers within the assay. To quantify the absolute abundance of each unique TCRbeta CDR3 rearrangement, sequence reads were collapsed and filtered. For each sample, productive Simpson clonality was calculated by taking the square root of Simpson's diversity index across productive rearrangements. Held by TCRdb, this immuneACCESS table contains in-frame sequences only and omits some clones. Under half of the omission traces to an unresolved V gene where checked; the cause of the rest is unknown. The V and J calls and the clone size are those of that table, but D and trimming were determined from the DNA. Counted in this sample were 55,000 or so clones; about nine tenths of them appeared once. The top ten constitute approximately 3.7% of the sample.

One collaborating source in Seattle enrolled patients while the patients were actively infected and followed the patients over time throughout the course of disease. Collaborating institutions collected whole blood in K2EDTA tubes following their own protocols. Collaborator samples were shipped for TCRbeta analysis as frozen whole blood, isolated PBMCs, or DNA extracted from either sample type. A remark on this clone: It has no known antigen specificity. Base qualities are not at hand, and no much larger clone is one base apart.

This TCR was sampled from a man aged 35-49 years with COVID-19, enrolled during active disease. The chain is encoded by TRBV7-2 joined to TRBJ2-1; tentative D gene TRBD2, with 5 bases matching. Sequencing was carried out using peripheral blood. DNA sequence: TGTGCCAGCAGCTTAGGTCTGGAGGCCTACAATGAGCAGTTCTTC. The resulting protein is CASSLGLEAYNEQFF.